This TCR beta chain is from a study of blood T cell repertoires in COVID-19. Study-wide background: T cells, B-cell-depleted T cells, or PBMCs provided the cDNA or gDNA that served as material.

Assay used: immunoSEQ multiplex PCR; TCRdb lists only in-frame clones, some missing. Of roughly 220,000 clones in the sample, about 78% were seen once. The receptor comes from a woman in her sixties or seventies with acute or convalescent COVID-19. Sequenced input: peripheral blood.

The DNA for the CDR3 is TGTGCCACCAGTGAAGGGACTAGCGGGAGGGCCTGGGAGACCCAGTACTTC. Encoded protein: CATSEGTSGRAWETQYF. This chain links TRBV24-1 with TRBJ2-5, with 16 bases matching TRBD2. The V and J ends lost 4 bases and 5 bases, in that order; junction bases with no gene match: 6. The CDR3 is 17 amino acids. Germline V lookup: CDR1 KGHDR, CDR2 SFDVKD.